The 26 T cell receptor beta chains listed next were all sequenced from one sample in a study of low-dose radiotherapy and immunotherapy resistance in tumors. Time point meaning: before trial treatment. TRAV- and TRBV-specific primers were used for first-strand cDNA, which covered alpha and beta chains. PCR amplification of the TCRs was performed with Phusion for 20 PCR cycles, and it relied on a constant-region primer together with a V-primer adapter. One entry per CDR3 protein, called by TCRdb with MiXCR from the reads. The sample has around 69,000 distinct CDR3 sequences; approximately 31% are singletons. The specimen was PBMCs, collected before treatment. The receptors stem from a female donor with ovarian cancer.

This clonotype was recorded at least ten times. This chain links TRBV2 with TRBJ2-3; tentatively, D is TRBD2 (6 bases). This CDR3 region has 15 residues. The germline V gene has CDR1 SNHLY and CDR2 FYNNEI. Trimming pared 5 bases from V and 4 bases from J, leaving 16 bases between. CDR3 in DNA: TGTGCCAGCAGTCGGAGGGAGTCACGTCCAGATACGCAGTATTTT. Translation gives CASSRRESRPDTQYF.

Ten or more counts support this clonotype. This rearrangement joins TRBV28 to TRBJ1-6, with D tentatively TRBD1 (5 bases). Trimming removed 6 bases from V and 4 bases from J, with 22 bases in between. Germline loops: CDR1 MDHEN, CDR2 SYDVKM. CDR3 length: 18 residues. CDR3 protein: CASSPLSYGTPYNSPLHF. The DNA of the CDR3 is TGTGCCAGCAGCCCTCTATCCTACGGGACCCCTTATAATTCACCCCTCCACTTT.

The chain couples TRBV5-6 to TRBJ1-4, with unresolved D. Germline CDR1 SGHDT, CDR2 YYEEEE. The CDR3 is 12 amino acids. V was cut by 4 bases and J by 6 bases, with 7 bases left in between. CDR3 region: CASSLMDEKLFF. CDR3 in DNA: TGTGCCAGCAGCCTTATGGATGAAAAACTGTTTTTT.

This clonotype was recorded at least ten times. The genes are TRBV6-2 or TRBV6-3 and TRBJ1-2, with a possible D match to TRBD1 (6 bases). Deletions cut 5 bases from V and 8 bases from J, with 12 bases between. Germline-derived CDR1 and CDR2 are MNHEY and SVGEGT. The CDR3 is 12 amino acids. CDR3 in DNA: TGTGCCAGCAGTGGAATACAGGGAGGCTACACCTTC. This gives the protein CASSGIQGGYTF.

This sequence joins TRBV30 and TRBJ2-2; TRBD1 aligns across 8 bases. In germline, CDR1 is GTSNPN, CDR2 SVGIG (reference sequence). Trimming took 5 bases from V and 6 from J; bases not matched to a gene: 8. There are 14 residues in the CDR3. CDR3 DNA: TGTGCCTGGGGGGACAGGCCTTGGGCCGGGGAGCTGTTTTTT. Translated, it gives CAWGDRPWAGELFF. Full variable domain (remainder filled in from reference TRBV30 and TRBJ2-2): SQTIHQWPATLVQPVGSPLSLECTVEGTSNPNLYWYRQAAGRGLQLLFYSVGIGQISSEVPQNLSASRPQDRQFILSSKKLLLSDSGFYLCAWGDRPWAGELFFGEGSRLTVL.

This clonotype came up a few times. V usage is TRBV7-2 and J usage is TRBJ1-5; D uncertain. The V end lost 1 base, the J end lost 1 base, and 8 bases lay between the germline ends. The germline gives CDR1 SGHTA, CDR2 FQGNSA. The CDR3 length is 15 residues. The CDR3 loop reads CASSLDSRSNQPQHF. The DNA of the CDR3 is TGTGCCAGCAGCTTAGACTCCAGAAGCAATCAGCCCCAGCATTTT.

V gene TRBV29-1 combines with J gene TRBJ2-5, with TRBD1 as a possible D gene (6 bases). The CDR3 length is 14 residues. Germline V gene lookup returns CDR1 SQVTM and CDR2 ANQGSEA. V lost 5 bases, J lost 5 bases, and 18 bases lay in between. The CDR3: CSVPKQGLRETQYF. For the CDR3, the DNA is TGCAGCGTTCCAAAACAGGGTTTGAGGGAGACCCAGTACTTC.

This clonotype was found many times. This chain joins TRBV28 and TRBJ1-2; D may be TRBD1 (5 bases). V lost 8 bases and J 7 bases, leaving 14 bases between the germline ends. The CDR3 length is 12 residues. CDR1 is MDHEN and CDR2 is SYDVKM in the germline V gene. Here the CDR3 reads CASRGGVVGYTF. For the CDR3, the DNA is TGTGCCAGCCGCGGGGGGGTAGTTGGCTACACCTTC.

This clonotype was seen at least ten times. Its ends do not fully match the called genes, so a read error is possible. This CDR3 reads CASSGGQGLNTEAFF. CDR3 sequence (DNA): TGCGCCAGCAGCGGAGGACAGGGGTTGAACACTGAAGCTTTCTTT. The J gene is TRBJ1-1, the V gene TRBV7-2; 9 bases agree with TRBD1. CDR3 size: 15 residues. CDR1 and CDR2 from the germline V gene are SGHTA and FQGNSA.

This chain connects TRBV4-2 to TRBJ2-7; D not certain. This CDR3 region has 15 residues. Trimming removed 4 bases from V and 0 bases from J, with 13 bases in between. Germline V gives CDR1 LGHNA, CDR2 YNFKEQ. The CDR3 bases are TGTGCCAGCAGCCCTCGAGGAAGCCTCTCCTACGAGCAGTACTTC. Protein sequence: CASSPRGSLSYEQYF.

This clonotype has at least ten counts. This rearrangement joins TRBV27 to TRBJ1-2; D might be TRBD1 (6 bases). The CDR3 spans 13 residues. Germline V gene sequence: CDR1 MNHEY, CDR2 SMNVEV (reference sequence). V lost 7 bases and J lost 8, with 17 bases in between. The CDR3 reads CASIRRQAAGYTF. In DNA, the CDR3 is TGTGCCAGCATCCGAAGACAGGCGGCAGGCTACACCTTC.

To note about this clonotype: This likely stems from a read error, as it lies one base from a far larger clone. CDR3 protein: CASSYGRGVNQPQHF. The CDR3 DNA is TGTGCCAGCAGCTACGGGAGAGGGGTTAATCAGCCCCAGCATTTT. The J gene is TRBJ1-5, the V gene TRBV5-6; D is possibly TRBD1 (5 bases). CDR3 length: 15 residues. Trimming left V 3 bases short and J 4 bases short, with 14 bases between. In germline, CDR1 is SGHDT, CDR2 YYEEEE.

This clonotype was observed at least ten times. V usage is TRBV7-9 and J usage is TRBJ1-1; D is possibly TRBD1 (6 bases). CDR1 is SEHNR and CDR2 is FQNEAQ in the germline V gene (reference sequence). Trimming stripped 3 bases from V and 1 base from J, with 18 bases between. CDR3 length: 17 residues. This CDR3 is CASSFLARQVGNTEAFF. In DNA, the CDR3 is TGTGCCAGCAGCTTCCTCGCAAGACAGGTCGGGAACACTGAAGCTTTCTTT.

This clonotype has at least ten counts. The CDR3 loop reads CATRTGSRSNQPQHF. DNA of the CDR3: TGTGCCACCAGGACAGGGAGTCGCAGCAATCAGCCCCAGCATTTT. The V gene is TRBV28, the J gene TRBJ1-5; 8 bases line up with TRBD1. V shed 10 bases and J 1 base; nucleotides not matched to a gene: 9. In germline, CDR1 is MDHEN, CDR2 SYDVKM. The length of the CDR3 is 15 residues.

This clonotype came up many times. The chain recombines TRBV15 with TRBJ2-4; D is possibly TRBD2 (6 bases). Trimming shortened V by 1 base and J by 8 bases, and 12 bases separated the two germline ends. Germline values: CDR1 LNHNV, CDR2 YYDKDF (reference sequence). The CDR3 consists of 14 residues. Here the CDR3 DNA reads TGTGCCACCAGCAGAGGAGGCGGGACTGACATTCAGTACTTC. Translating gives CATSRGGGTDIQYF.

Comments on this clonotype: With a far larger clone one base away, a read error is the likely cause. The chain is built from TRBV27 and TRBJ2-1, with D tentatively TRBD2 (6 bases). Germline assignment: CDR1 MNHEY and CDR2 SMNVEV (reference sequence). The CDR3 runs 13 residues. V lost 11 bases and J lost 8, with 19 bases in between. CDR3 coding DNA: TGTGCCGCCAGTGGAGAAGCGGGCCATGAGCAGTTCTTC. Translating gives CAASGEAGHEQFF.

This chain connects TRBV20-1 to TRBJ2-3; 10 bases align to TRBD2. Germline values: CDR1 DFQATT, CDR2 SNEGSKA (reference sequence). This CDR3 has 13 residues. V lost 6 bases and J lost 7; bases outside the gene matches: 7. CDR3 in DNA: TGCAGTGCCCTCAGCGGGAGGGCCAATACGCAGTATTTT. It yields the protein CSALSGRANTQYF.

The CDR3 DNA follows: TGTGCCAGCAACGGCGGGAGCTCCTACGAGCAGTACTTC. Encoded protein: CASNGGSSYEQYF. This sequence joins TRBV6-1 and TRBJ2-7, with TRBD2 matching 7 bases. CDR1 and CDR2 from the germline V gene are MNHNS and SASEGT. V lost 7 bases, J lost 0 bases, and 3 bases stayed unmatched. This CDR3 is 13 amino acids long.

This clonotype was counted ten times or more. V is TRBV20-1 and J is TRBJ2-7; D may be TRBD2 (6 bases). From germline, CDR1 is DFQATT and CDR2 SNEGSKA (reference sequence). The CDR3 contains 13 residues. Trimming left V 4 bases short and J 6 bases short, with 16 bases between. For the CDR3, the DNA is TGCAGTGCTATGCAGGAAGCGGGTGGCGAGCAGTACTTC. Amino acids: CSAMQEAGGEQYF.

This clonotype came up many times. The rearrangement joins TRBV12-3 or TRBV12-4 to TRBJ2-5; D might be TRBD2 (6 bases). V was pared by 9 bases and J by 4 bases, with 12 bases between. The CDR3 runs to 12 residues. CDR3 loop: CASGGTRETQYF. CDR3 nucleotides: TGTGCCAGTGGGGGGACCAGAGAGACCCAGTACTTC.

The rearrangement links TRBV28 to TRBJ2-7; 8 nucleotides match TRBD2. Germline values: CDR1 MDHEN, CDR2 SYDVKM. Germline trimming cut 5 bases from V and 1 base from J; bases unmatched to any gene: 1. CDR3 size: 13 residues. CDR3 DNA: TGTGCCAGCAGTGGGACTAGTTCCTACGAGCAGTACTTC. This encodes CASSGTSSYEQYF.

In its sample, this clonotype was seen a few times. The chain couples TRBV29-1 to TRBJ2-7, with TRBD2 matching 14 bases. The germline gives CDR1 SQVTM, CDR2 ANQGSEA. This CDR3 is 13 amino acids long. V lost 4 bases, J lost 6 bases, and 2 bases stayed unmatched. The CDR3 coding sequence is TGCAGCGTTGCGGGACTAGCGGGAGCCGAGCAGTACTTC. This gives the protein CSVAGLAGAEQYF.

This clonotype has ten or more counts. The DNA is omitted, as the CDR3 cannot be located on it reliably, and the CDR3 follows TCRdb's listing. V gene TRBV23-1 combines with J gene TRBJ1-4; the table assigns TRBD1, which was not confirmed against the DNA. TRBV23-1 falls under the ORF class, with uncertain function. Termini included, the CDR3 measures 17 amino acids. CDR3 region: CASSQKTPSGTMKNCFF.

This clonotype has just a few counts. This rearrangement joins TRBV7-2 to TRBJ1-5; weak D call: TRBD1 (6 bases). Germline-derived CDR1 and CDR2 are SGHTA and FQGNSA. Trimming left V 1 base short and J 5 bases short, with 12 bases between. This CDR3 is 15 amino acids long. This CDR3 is CASSLDTGLHQPQHF. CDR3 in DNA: TGTGCCAGCAGCTTAGATACAGGGCTCCATCAGCCCCAGCATTTT.

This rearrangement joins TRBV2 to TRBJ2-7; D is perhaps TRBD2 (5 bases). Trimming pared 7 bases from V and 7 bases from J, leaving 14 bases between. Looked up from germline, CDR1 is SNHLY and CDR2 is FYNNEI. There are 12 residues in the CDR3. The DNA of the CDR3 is TGTGCCAGCACATTGGGTTCGGGAGAGCAGTACTTC. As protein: CASTLGSGEQYF. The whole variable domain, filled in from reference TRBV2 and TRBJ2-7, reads EPEVTQTPSHQVTQMGQEVILRCVPISNHLYFYWYRQILGQKVEFLVSFYNNEISEKSEIFDDQFSVERPDGSNFTLKIRSTKLEDSAMYFCASTLGSGEQYFGPGTRLTVT.

This chain's CDR3 is CASSLATGVTYEQYF. CDR3 coding DNA: TGTGCCAGCAGCTTGGCGACAGGGGTAACCTACGAGCAGTACTTC. V and J are TRBV5-5 and TRBJ2-7; TRBD1 matches at 8 bases. Germline CDR1 SGHKS, CDR2 YYEKEE (reference sequence). The CDR3 covers 15 residues. V lost 0 bases and J lost 2; bases outside the gene matches: 4. Full variable domain (remainder filled in from reference TRBV5-5 and TRBJ2-7): DAGVTQSPTHLIKTRGQQVTLRCSPISGHKSVSWYQQVLGQGPQFIFQYYEKEERGRGNFPDRFSARQFPNYSSELNVNALLLGDSALYLCASSLATGVTYEQYFGPGTRLTVT.